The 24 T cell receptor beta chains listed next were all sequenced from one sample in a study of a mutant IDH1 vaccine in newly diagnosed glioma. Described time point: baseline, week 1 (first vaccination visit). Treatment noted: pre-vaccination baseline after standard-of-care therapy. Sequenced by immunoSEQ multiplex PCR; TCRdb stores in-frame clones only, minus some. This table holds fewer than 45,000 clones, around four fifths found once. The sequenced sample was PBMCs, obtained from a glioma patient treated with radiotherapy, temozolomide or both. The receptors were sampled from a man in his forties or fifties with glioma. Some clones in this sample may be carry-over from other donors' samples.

This CDR3 reads CSVEAADGGRTEAFF. CDR3 bases: TGCAGCGTTGAAGCTGCGGACGGAGGGCGGACTGAAGCTTTCTTT. The chain recombines TRBV29-1 with TRBJ1-1; D gene uncertain. CDR3 length: 15 residues. Germline-derived CDR1 and CDR2 are SQVTM and ANQGSEA. Trimming took 1 base from V and 5 from J, leaving 17 bases between them.

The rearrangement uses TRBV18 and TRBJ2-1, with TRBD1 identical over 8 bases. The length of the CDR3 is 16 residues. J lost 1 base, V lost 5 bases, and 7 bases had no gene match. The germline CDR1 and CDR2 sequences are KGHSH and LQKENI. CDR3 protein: CASSFSTGESYNEQFF. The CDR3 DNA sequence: TGTGCCAGCTCATTCTCGACAGGGGAGTCCTACAATGAGCAGTTCTTC.

In DNA, the CDR3 is TGCGCCAGCAGCTTGAGTGGACAGTTGGATTCACCCCTCCACTTT. Its protein product is CASSLSGQLDSPLHF. This sequence joins TRBV5-1 and TRBJ1-6; TRBD1 might be the D (6 bases). Per germline, CDR1 SGHRS and CDR2 YFSETQ. The V end was cut by 1 base, the J end by 8 bases, with 13 bases between. The CDR3 consists of 15 residues.

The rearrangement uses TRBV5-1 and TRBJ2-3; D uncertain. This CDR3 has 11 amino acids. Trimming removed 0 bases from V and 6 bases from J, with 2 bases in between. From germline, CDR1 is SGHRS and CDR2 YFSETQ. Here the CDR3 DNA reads TGCGCCAGCAGCTTGGGGGATACGCAGTATTTT. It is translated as CASSLGDTQYF.

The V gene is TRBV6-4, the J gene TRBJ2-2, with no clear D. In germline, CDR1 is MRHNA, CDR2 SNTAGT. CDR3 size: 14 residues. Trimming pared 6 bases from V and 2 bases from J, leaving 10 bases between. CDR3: CASSRTVNTGELFF. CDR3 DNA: TGTGCCAGCAGCCGGACGGTAAACACCGGGGAGCTGTTTTTT.

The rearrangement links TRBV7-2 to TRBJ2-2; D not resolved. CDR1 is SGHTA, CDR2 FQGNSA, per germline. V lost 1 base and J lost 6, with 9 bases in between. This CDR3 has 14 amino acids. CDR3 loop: CASSLDWAAGELFF. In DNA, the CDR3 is TGTGCCAGCAGCTTAGACTGGGCTGCCGGGGAGCTGTTTTTT. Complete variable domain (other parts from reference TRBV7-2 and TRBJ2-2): GAGVSQSPSNKVTEKGKDVELRCDPISGHTALYWYRQSLGQGLEFLIYFQGNSAPDKSGLPSDRFSAERTGGSVSTLTIQRTQQEDSAVYLCASSLDWAAGELFFGEGSRLTVL.

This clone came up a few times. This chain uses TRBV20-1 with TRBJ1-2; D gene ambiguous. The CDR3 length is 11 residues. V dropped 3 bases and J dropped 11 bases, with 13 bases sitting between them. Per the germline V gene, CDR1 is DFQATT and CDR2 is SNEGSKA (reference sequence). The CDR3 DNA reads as TGCAGTGCTAGCGGCGCCAAAGGTTACACCTTC. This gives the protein CSASGAKGYTF.

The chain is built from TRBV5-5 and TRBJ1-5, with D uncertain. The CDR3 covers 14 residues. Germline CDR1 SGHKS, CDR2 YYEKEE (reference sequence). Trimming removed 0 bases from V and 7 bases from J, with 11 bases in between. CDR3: CASSLGIGNQPQHF. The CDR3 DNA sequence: TGTGCCAGCAGCTTGGGTATAGGGAACCAGCCCCAGCATTTT.

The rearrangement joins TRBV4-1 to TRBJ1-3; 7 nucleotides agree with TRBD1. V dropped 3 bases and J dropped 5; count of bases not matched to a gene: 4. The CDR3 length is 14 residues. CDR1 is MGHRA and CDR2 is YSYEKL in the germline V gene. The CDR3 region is CASSHQTGRNTIYF. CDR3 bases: TGCGCCAGCAGCCACCAGACAGGGAGAAACACCATATATTTT.

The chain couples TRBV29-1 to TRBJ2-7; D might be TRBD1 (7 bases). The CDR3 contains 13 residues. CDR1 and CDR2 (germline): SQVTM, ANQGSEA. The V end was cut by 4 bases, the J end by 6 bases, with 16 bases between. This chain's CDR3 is CSVVGGQGGEQYF. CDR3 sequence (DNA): TGCAGCGTTGTAGGAGGCCAGGGGGGCGAGCAGTACTTC.

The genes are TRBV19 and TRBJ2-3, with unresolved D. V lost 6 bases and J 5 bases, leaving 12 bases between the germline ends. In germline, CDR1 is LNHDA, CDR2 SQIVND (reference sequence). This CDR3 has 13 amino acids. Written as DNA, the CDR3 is TGTGCCAGTAGGGTCGGTGGGATAGATACGCAGTATTTT. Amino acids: CASRVGGIDTQYF.

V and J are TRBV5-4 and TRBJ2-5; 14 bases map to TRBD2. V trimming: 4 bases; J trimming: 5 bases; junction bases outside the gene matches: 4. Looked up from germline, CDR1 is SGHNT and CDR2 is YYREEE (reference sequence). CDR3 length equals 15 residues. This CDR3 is CASSIGTSGGETQYF. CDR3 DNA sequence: TGTGCCAGCAGCATTGGGACTAGCGGGGGTGAGACCCAGTACTTC.

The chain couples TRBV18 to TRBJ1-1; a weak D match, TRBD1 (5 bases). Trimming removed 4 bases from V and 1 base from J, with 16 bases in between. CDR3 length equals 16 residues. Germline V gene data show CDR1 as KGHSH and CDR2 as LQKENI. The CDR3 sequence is CASSQDRQMTNTEAFF. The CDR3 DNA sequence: TGTGCCAGCTCACAAGATCGACAGATGACGAACACTGAAGCTTTCTTT.

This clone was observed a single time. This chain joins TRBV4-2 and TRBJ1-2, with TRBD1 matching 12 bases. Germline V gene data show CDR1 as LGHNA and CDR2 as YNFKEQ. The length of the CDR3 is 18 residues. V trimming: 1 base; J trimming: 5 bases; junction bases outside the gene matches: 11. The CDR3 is CASSQVEGQGAFGYGYTF. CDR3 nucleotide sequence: TGTGCCAGCAGCCAAGTTGAGGGACAGGGGGCTTTCGGGTATGGCTACACCTTC.

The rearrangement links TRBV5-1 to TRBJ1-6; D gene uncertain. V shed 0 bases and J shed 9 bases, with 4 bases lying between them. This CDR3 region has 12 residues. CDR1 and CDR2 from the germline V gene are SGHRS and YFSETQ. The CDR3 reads CASSLVGSPLHF. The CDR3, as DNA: TGCGCCAGCAGCTTGGTCGGTTCACCCCTCCACTTT.

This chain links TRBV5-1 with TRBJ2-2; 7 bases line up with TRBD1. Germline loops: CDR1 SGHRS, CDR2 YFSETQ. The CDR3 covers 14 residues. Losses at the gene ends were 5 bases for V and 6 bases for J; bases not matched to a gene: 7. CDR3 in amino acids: CASSDTGAPGELFF. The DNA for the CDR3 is TGCGCCAGCAGTGATACAGGGGCTCCCGGGGAGCTGTTTTTT. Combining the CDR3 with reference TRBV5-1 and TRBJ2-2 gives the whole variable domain KAGVTQTPRYLIKTRGQQVTLSCSPISGHRSVSWYQQTPGQGLQFLFEYFSETQRNKGNFPGRFSGRQFSNSRSEMNVSTLELGDSALYLCASSDTGAPGELFFGEGSRLTVL.

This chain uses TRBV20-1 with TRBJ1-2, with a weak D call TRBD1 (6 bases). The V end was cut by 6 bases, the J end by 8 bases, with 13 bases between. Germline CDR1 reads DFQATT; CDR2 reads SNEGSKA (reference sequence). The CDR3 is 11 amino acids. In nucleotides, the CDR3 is TGCAGTGCCCCCGGGGACACCGGCTACACCTTC. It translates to CSAPGDTGYTF.

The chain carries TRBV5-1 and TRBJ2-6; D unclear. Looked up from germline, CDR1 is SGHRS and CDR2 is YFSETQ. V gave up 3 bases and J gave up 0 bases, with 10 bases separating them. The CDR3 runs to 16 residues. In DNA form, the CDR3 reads TGCGCCAGCAGCTCCAGACTGAGCTCTGGGGCCAACGTCCTGACTTTC. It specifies CASSSRLSSGANVLTF.

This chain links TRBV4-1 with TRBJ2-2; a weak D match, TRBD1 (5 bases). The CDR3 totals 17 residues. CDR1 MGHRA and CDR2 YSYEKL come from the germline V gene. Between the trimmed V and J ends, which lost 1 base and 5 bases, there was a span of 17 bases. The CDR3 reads CASSQVGRVDWTGELFF. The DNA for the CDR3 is TGCGCCAGCAGCCAAGTAGGCAGGGTTGATTGGACCGGGGAGCTGTTTTTT.

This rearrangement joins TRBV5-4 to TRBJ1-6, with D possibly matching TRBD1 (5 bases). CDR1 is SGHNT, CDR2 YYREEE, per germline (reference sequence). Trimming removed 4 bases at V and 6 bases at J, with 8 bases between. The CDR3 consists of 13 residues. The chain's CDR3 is CASSIGTNSPLHF. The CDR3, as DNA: TGTGCCAGCAGCATAGGGACTAATTCACCCCTCCACTTT.

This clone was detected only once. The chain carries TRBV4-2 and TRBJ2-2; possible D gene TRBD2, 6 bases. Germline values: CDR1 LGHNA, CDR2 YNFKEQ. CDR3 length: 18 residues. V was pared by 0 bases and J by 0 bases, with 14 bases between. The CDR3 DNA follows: TGTGCCAGCAGCCAAGATCTGGCGGGGCCTACGAACACCGGGGAGCTGTTTTTT. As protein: CASSQDLAGPTNTGELFF.

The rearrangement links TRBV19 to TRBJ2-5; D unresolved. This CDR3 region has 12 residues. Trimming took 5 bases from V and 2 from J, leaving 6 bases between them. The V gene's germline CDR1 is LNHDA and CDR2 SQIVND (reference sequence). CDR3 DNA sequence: TGTGCCAGTAGTCATACGCAAGAGACCCAGTACTTC. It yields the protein CASSHTQETQYF.

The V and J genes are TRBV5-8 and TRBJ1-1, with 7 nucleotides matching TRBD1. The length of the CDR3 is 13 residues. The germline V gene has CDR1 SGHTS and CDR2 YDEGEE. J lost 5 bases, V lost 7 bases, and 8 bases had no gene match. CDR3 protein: CASRRQGRTEAFF. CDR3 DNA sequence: TGTGCCAGCCGACGACAGGGTCGGACTGAAGCTTTCTTT. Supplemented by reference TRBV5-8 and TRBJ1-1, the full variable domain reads EAGVTQSPTHLIKTRGQQATLRCSPISGHTSVYWYQQALGLGLQFLLWYDEGEERNRGNFPPRFSGRQFPNYSSELNVNALELEDSALYLCASRRQGRTEAFFGQGTRLTVV.

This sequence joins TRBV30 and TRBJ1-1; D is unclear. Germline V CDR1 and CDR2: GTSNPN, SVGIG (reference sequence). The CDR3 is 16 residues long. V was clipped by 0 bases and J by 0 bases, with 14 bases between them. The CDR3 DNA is TGTGCCTGGAGTGTGACCGCATGGGAGATGAACACTGAAGCTTTCTTT. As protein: CAWSVTAWEMNTEAFF.